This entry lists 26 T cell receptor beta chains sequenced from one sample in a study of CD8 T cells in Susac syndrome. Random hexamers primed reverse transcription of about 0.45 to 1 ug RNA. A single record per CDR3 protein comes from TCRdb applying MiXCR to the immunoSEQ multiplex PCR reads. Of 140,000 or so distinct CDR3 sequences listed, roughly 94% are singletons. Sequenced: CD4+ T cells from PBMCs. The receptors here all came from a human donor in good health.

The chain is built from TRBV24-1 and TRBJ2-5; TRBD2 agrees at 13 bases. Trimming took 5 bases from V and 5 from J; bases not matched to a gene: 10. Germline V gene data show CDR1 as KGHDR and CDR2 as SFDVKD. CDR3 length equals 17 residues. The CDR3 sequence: CATSGGTSGILGETQYF. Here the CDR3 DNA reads TGTGCCACCAGTGGGGGGACTAGCGGGATCCTTGGGGAGACCCAGTACTTC.

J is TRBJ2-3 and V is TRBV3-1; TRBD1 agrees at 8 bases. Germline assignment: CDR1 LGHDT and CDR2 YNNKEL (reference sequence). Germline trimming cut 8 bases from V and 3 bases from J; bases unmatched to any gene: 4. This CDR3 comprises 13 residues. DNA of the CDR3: TGTGCCAGCGGGACAGGACCTACAGATACGCAGTATTTT. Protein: CASGTGPTDTQYF.

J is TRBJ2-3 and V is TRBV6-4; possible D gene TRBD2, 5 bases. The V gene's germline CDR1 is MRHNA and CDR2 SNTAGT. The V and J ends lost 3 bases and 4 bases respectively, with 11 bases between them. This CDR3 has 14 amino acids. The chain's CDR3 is CASSEGHGADTQYF. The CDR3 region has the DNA TGTGCCAGCAGTGAAGGTCACGGGGCAGATACGCAGTATTTT.

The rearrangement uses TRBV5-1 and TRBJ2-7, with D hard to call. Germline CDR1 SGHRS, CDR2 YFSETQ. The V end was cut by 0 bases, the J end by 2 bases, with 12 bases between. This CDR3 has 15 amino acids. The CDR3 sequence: CASSLDPPAAYEQYF. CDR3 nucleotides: TGCGCCAGCAGCTTGGACCCTCCGGCGGCCTACGAGCAGTACTTC.

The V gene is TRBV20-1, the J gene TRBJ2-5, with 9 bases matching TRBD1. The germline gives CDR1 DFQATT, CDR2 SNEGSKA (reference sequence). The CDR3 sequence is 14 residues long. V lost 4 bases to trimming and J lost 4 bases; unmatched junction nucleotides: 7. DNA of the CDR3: TGCAGTGCTACCTGGGACAGGGTAGGAGAGACCCAGTACTTC. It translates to CSATWDRVGETQYF.

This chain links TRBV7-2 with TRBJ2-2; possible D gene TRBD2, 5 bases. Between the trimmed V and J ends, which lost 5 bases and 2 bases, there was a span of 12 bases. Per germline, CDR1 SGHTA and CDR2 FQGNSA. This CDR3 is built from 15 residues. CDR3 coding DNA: TGTGCCAGCAGCCTGGCGGGTATTAACACCGGGGAGCTGTTTTTT. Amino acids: CASSLAGINTGELFF. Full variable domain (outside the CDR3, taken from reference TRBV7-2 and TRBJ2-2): GAGVSQSPSNKVTEKGKDVELRCDPISGHTALYWYRQSLGQGLEFLIYFQGNSAPDKSGLPSDRFSAERTGGSVSTLTIQRTQQEDSAVYLCASSLAGINTGELFFGEGSRLTVL.

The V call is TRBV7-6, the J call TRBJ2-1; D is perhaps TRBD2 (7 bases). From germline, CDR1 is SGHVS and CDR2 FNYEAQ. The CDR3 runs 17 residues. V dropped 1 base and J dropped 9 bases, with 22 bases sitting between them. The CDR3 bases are TGTGCCAGCAGCTTAGTAGGGGGGGTCTGGCGGGAGTCTGAGCAGTTCTTC. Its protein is CASSLVGGVWRESEQFF.

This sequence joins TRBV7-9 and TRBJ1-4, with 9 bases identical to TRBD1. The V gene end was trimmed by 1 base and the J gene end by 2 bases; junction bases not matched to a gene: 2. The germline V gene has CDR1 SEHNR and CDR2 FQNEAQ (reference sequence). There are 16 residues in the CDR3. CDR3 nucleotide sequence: TGTGCCAGCAGCTTAGGAGACAGGGGGACTAATGAAAAACTGTTTTTT. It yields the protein CASSLGDRGTNEKLFF.

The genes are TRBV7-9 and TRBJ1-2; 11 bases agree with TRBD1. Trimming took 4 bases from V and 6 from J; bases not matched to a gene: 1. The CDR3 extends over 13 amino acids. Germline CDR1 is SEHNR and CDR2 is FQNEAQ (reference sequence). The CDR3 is CASSSDRGHGYTF. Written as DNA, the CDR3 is TGTGCCAGCAGCTCGGACAGGGGGCATGGCTACACCTTC.

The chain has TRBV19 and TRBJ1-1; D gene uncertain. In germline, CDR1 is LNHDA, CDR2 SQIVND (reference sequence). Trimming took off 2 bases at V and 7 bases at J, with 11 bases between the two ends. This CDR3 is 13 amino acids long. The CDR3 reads CASSIQAPLEAFF. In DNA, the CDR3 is TGTGCCAGTAGTATACAGGCTCCCCTTGAAGCTTTCTTT.

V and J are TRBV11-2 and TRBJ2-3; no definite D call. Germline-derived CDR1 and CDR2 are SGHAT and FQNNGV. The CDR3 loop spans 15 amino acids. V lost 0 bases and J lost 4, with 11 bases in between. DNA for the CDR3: TGTGCCAGCAGCTTAGAAGTGGGGTTAGCAGATACGCAGTATTTT. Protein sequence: CASSLEVGLADTQYF.

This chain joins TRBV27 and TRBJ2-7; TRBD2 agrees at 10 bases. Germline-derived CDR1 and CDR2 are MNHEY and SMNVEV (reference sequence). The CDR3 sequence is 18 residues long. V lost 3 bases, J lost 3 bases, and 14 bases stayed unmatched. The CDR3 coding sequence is TGTGCCAGCAGTTTTGGATTTATAGCGGGAGGAGGTCACTACGAGCAGTACTTC. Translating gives CASSFGFIAGGGHYEQYF.

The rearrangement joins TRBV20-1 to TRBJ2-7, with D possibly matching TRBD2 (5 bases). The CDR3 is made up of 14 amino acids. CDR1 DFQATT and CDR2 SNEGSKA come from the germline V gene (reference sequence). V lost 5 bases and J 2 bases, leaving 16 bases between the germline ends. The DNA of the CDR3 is TGCAGTGCTGGCGAAGGACTCTACCCCTACGAGCAGTACTTC. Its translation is CSAGEGLYPYEQYF.

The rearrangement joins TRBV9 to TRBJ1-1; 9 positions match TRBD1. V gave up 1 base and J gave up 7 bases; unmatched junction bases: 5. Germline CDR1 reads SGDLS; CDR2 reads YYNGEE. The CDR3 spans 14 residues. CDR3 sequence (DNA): TGTGCCAGCAGCGTAATACAGGGGGCGGGTGAAGCTTTCTTT. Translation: CASSVIQGAGEAFF.

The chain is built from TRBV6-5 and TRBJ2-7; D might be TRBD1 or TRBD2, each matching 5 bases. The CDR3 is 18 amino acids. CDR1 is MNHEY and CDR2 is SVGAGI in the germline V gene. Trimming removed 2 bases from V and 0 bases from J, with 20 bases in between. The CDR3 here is CASSYGEWGVGHSYEQYF. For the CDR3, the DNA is TGTGCCAGCAGTTACGGGGAATGGGGAGTTGGACACTCCTACGAGCAGTACTTC.

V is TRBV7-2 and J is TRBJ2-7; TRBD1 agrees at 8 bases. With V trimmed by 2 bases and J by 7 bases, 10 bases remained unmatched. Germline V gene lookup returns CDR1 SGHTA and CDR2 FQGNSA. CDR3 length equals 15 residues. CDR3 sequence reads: CASSLQTGGVGEQYF. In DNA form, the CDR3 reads TGTGCCAGCAGCTTACAAACAGGGGGAGTGGGGGAGCAGTACTTC.

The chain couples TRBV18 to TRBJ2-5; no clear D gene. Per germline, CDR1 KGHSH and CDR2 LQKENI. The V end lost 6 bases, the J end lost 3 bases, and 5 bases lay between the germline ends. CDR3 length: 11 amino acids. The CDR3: CASSNEETQYF. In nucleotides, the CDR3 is TGTGCCAGCTCCAATGAAGAGACCCAGTACTTC. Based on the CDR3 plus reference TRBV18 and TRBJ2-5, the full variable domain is NAGVMQNPRHLVRRRGQEARLRCSPMKGHSHVYWYRQLPEEGLKFMVYLQKENIIDESGMPKERFSAEFPKEGPSILRIQQVVRGDSAAYFCASSNEETQYFGPGTRLLVL.

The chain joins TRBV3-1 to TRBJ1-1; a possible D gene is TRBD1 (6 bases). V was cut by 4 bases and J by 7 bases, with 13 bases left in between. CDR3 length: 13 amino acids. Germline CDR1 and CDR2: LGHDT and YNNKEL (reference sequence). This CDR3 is CASSPGTRYEAFF. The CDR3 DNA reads TGTGCCAGCAGCCCCGGGACACGGTATGAAGCTTTCTTT.

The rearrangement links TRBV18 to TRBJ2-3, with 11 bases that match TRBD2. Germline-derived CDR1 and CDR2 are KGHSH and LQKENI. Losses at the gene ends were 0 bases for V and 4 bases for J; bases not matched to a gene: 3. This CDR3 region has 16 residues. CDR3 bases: TGTGCCAGCTCACCACCGGGTAGCGGGAGGGCAGATACGCAGTATTTT. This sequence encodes CASSPPGSGRADTQYF.

The CDR3 nucleotides are TGTGCCAGCAGTATGTCCATGATACTCATCGCCCCTGGGAAAAACATTCAGTACTTC. This codes for CASSMSMILIAPGKNIQYF. The rearrangement uses TRBV28 and TRBJ2-4, with no clear D. In germline, CDR1 is MDHEN, CDR2 SYDVKM. The CDR3 loop spans 19 amino acids. The V and J ends lost 5 bases and 4 bases respectively, with 27 bases between them.

The CDR3 is CASSIGGAGTEAFF. DNA for the CDR3: TGTGCCAGTAGTATAGGGGGGGCCGGGACTGAAGCTTTCTTT. V usage is TRBV19 and J usage is TRBJ1-1, with a tentative D call TRBD1 (6 bases). CDR1 LNHDA and CDR2 SQIVND come from the germline V gene (reference sequence). The CDR3 spans 14 residues. V dropped 1 base and J dropped 5 bases, with 11 bases sitting between them. The full variable domain, completed using reference TRBV19 and TRBJ1-1, is DGGITQSPKYLFRKEGQNVTLSCEQNLNHDAMYWYRQDPGQGLRLIYYSQIVNDFQKGDIAEGYSVSREKKESFPLTVTSAQKNPTAFYLCASSIGGAGTEAFFGQGTRLTVV.

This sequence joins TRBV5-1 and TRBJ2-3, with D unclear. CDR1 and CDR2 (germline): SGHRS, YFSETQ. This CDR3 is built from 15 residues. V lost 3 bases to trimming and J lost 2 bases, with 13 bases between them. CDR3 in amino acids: CASSSASTNTDTQYF. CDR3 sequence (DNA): TGCGCCAGCAGCTCCGCTAGTACCAACACAGATACGCAGTATTTT.

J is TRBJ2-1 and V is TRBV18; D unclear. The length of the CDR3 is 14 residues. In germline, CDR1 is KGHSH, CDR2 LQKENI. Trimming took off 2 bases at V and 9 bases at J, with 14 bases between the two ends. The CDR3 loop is CASSPIAVASEQFF. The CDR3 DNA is TGTGCCAGCTCACCAATCGCGGTAGCTTCTGAGCAGTTCTTC.

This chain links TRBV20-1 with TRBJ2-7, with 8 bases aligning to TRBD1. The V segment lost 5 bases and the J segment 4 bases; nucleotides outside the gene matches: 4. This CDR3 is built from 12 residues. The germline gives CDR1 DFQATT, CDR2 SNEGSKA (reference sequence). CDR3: CSAFQGAYEQYF. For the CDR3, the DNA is TGCAGTGCTTTCCAGGGGGCGTACGAGCAGTACTTC.

This CDR3 is CASSPARTTGVAQYF. DNA of the CDR3: TGTGCCAGCAGCCCTGCCAGGACCACGGGAGTGGCGCAGTACTTC. The V gene is TRBV4-2, the J gene TRBJ2-4, with D perhaps TRBD2 (6 bases). The germline V gene has CDR1 LGHNA and CDR2 YNFKEQ. Trimming cost V 4 bases and J 13 bases, with 23 bases left between them. This CDR3 has 15 amino acids.

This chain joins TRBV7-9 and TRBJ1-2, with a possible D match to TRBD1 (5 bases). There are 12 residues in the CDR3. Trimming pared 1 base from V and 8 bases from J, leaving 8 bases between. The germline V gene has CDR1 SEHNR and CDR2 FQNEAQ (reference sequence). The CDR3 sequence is CASSLDRTGYTF. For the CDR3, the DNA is TGTGCCAGCAGCTTAGACAGGACGGGCTACACCTTC.